The rows below give T cell receptor beta chains drawn from one sample of a study of T-cell memory formation after mild COVID-19. TCRdb used MiXCR to reprocess the 5' RACE reads, holding one entry per CDR3 protein. The repertoire holds hundreds of thousands of distinct CDR3 sequences, around 20% seen once, with roughly an eighth in the top ten. The sample consisted of PBMCs or a T cell subset sorted from them (not recorded which). The source is an adult woman who had mild COVID-19 (a few samples of this study predate the infection). Cell type and time point are not known. The CDR3 runs from the conserved cysteine through the conserved F or W. A D gene is named only where the DNA matches it firmly. Clone size, where shown, is once, few, many, or a class for clones that have expanded.

clone_size,j_call,v_call,d_call,cdr3_aa,cdr3_nt
NA,TRBJ2-1,TRBV7-3,NA,CASSTGAGNEQFF,TGTGCCAGCAGCACCGGGGCTGGCAATGAGCAGTTCTTC
many,TRBJ2-7,TRBV7-6,NA,CASSLGATYEQYF,TGTGCCAGCAGCTTAGGGGCTACCTACGAGCAGTACTTC
NA,TRBJ2-1,TRBV29-1,TRBD2,CSAQRGLAGLVQFF,TGCAGCGCCCAGAGGGGACTAGCGGGGTTGGTGCAGTTCTTC
few,TRBJ1-1,TRBV3-1,TRBD1,CASSQDWTGMTEAFF,TGTGCCAGCAGCCAAGATTGGACAGGGATGACTGAAGCTTTCTTT
NA,TRBJ2-4,TRBV18,TRBD1,CASSPGTAPTLAKNIQYF,TGTGCCAGCTCACCAGGGACAGCGCCTACATTAGCCAAAAACATTCAGTACTTC
NA,TRBJ2-1,TRBV19,NA,CASSRQIYNEQFF,TGTGCCAGTTCGCGACAGATTTACAATGAGCAGTTCTTC
few,TRBJ2-7,TRBV30,TRBD1,CAWTGTGLHEQYF,TGTGCCTGGACCGGGACAGGGCTTCACGAGCAGTACTTC
few,TRBJ2-5,TRBV9,TRBD2,CASSVGRLAGLKETQYF,TGTGCCAGCAGCGTAGGTCGACTAGCGGGATTGAAAGAGACCCAGTACTTC
NA,TRBJ2-1,TRBV24-1,TRBD2,CATSEPGTGGTSGYNEQFF,TGTGCCACCAGTGAACCCGGGACAGGTGGGACTAGCGGCTACAATGAGCAGTTCTTC
many,TRBJ1-1,TRBV5-1,NA,CASSLGGISTFF,TGCGCCAGCAGCTTGGGGGGGATCTCGACTTTCTTT
NA,TRBJ2-6,TRBV2,NA,CASLLHGVGSGANVLTF,TGTGCCAGCCTCCTTCACGGGGTGGGGTCTGGGGCCAACGTCCTGACTTTC
NA,TRBJ1-4,TRBV7-9,NA,CASSLVVRANEKLFF,TGTGCCAGCAGCTTAGTGGTCAGGGCTAATGAAAAACTGTTTTTT
few,TRBJ2-2,TRBV20-1,NA,CSAPTGQLATGELFF,TGCAGTGCACCGACCGGACAGCTAGCTACCGGGGAGCTGTTTTTT
few,TRBJ2-3,TRBV10-3,NA,CAISESGRRGDTQYF,TGTGCCATCAGTGAGTCTGGTAGACGGGGAGATACGCAGTATTTT
few,TRBJ2-5,TRBV6-5,NA,CASSQTPNQETQYF,TGTGCCAGCAGCCAAACACCGAACCAAGAGACCCAGTACTTC
NA,TRBJ2-5,TRBV27,NA,CASQKGSAIGTQYF,TGTGCCAGCCAGAAGGGGTCCGCGATTGGGACCCAGTACTTC
NA,TRBJ1-5,TRBV6-5,NA,CASSYGFDQPQHF,TGTGCCAGCAGTTACGGGTTCGATCAGCCCCAGCATTTT
few,TRBJ2-5,TRBV2,TRBD1,CASGEGAETQYF,TGTGCCAGCGGTGAGGGGGCTGAGACCCAGTACTTC
few,TRBJ2-7,TRBV25-1,TRBD1,CASSDAQGSGGYYEQYF,TGTGCCAGCAGTGACGCACAGGGGTCGGGTGGGTACTACGAGCAGTACTTC
many,TRBJ2-1,TRBV7-2,TRBD2,CASSLERGRARHF,TGTGCCAGCAGCTTAGAGCGCGGGAGGGCCCGCCACTTC
NA,TRBJ1-5,TRBV24-1,TRBD1,CATSATGGQPQHF,TGTGCCACCAGTGCGACAGGGGGTCAGCCCCAGCATTTT
NA,TRBJ2-1,TRBV4-2,NA,CASSLEWHEQFF,TGTGCCAGCAGCCTAGAGTGGCATGAGCAGTTCTTC
NA,TRBJ2-1,TRBV7-9,NA,CASSPVTGVNEQFF,TGTGCCAGCAGCCCGGTAACGGGGGTTAATGAGCAGTTCTTC
NA,TRBJ2-1,TRBV4-2,TRBD2,CASSQDPASGRTEQFF,TGTGCCAGCAGCCAAGATCCGGCTAGCGGGAGGACTGAGCAGTTCTTC
NA,TRBJ2-7,TRBV12-3/TRBV12-4,NA,CASTPWSDSYEQYF,TGTGCCAGCACCCCTTGGTCGGACTCCTACGAGCAGTACTTC
NA,TRBJ1-2,TRBV7-8,TRBD1,CASSLGTGSSEGYTF,TGTGCCAGCAGCTTAGGGACAGGGTCGAGTGAGGGCTACACCTTC
NA,TRBJ2-1,TRBV6-6,TRBD1,CASGLTGTNEQFF,TGTGCCAGCGGATTGACAGGGACCAATGAGCAGTTCTTC
few,TRBJ2-5,TRBV4-1,NA,CASSQAGYRSFQETQYF,TGCGCCAGCAGCCAAGCCGGGTACCGGTCTTTTCAAGAGACCCAGTACTTC
NA,TRBJ2-5,TRBV7-9,NA,CASSKEAGQETQYF,TGTGCCAGCAGCAAAGAAGCAGGGCAAGAGACCCAGTACTTC
few,TRBJ1-6,TRBV7-2,NA,CASRRPIVGSPLHF,TGTGCCAGCAGGAGACCGATAGTAGGTTCACCCCTCCACTTT
NA,TRBJ2-3,TRBV10-3,NA,CAITWAAGDTQYF,TGTGCCATCACCTGGGCGGCGGGTGATACGCAGTATTTT
NA,TRBJ2-7,TRBV5-1,TRBD1,CASSLAGQGAGEQYF,TGCGCCAGCAGCTTGGCCGGGCAGGGGGCGGGAGAGCAGTACTTC
few,TRBJ1-1,TRBV4-3,NA,CASSQGRAGRLNTEAFF,TGCGCCAGCAGCCAAGGCAGAGCGGGCAGATTGAACACTGAAGCTTTCTTT
few,TRBJ2-1,TRBV30,NA,CAWNRRNSYNEQFF,TGTGCCTGGAATAGGCGGAACTCCTACAATGAGCAGTTCTTC
NA,TRBJ2-1,TRBV19,TRBD2,CASRINSGEPGGNEQFF,TGTGCCAGCCGCATAAATAGCGGGGAGCCGGGAGGCAATGAGCAGTTCTTC
many,TRBJ2-3,TRBV28,NA,CASSSPLTDTQYF,TGTGCCAGCAGTTCTCCGCTCACAGATACGCAGTATTTT
few,TRBJ1-2,TRBV5-1,TRBD1,CASSHRGTGDGYTF,TGCGCCAGCAGCCACCGAGGGACAGGGGATGGCTACACCTTC
few,TRBJ2-3,TRBV5-1,NA,CASSPLGPEESTDTQYF,TGCGCCAGCAGCCCTCTGGGGCCGGAGGAAAGCACAGATACGCAGTATTTT
few,TRBJ2-1,TRBV20-1,TRBD2,CSARFLTSGRSYDEQFF,TGCAGTGCTAGATTCCTGACTAGCGGGAGGTCCTATGATGAGCAGTTCTTC
few,TRBJ2-7,TRBV24-1,NA,CATSDNLDEQYF,TGTGCCACCAGTGATAACCTCGACGAGCAGTACTTC
NA,TRBJ1-5,TRBV6-6,NA,CASSAPRQISNQPQHF,TGTGCCAGCAGCGCCCCCCGACAGATCAGCAATCAGCCCCAGCATTTT
NA,TRBJ2-2,TRBV6-5,TRBD2,CASSYVGGRVGELFF,TGTGCCAGCAGTTACGTTGGCGGGAGGGTCGGGGAGCTGTTTTTT
NA,TRBJ1-4,TRBV12-3/TRBV12-4,TRBD1,CASSSISGGTNEKLFF,TGTGCCAGCAGTTCAATCTCAGGGGGAACTAATGAAAAACTGTTTTTT
few,TRBJ2-4,TRBV9,NA,CASSVEATGIQYF,TGTGCCAGCAGCGTAGAAGCCACGGGCATTCAGTACTTC
few,TRBJ2-1,TRBV9,NA,CASSVGRANEQFF,TGTGCCAGCAGCGTAGGGAGGGCAAATGAGCAGTTCTTC
NA,TRBJ2-1,TRBV9,TRBD1,CASSVDRGHNEQFF,TGTGCCAGCAGCGTAGACAGGGGCCACAATGAGCAGTTCTTC
NA,TRBJ2-7,TRBV5-1,TRBD1,CASSSGTGSYYEQYF,TGCGCCAGCAGCAGCGGGACAGGGAGTTACTACGAGCAGTACTTC
NA,TRBJ2-1,TRBV5-6,TRBD2,CASSLRAGADEQFF,TGTGCCAGCAGCTTGAGGGCGGGAGCGGATGAGCAGTTCTTC
NA,TRBJ2-2,TRBV7-9,NA,CASSSSGFVGARTGELFF,TGTGCCAGCAGCTCAAGCGGATTTGTGGGGGCGAGGACCGGGGAGCTGTTTTTT
many,TRBJ2-2,TRBV7-4,TRBD1,CASSLTWGQLTGELFF,TGTGCCAGCAGCTTAACCTGGGGACAGCTCACCGGGGAGCTGTTTTTT
NA,TRBJ1-1,TRBV11-2,NA,CASSLGVGAVEAFF,TGTGCCAGCAGCTTAGGGGTCGGGGCCGTTGAAGCTTTCTTT
few,TRBJ2-1,TRBV29-1,NA,CSVVRAAATSYNEQFF,TGCAGCGTTGTCAGGGCGGCAGCAACTTCCTACAATGAGCAGTTCTTC
NA,TRBJ2-2,TRBV19,NA,CASSTHITGELFF,TGTGCCAGTAGTACCCATATCACCGGGGAGCTGTTTTTT
few,TRBJ2-7,TRBV18,NA,CASSPPDPTRYEQYF,TGTGCCAGCTCACCACCAGATCCGACTCGCTACGAGCAGTACTTC
few,TRBJ2-4,TRBV20-1,NA,CSAGEILAKNIQYF,TGCAGTGCTGGAGAAATTCTAGCCAAAAACATTCAGTACTTC
NA,TRBJ1-2,TRBV29-1,TRBD1,CSAAKRQGDPYGYTF,TGCAGCGCAGCCAAAAGACAGGGAGACCCCTATGGCTACACCTTC
NA,TRBJ2-3,TRBV5-1,NA,CASSLESPGTGITDTQYF,TGCGCCAGCAGCTTGGAATCCCCCGGAACAGGGATCACAGATACGCAGTATTTT
NA,TRBJ2-1,TRBV5-4,TRBD2,CASSPAGSGSSGEQFF,TGTGCCAGCAGCCCCGCCGGGAGCGGGAGTTCTGGTGAGCAGTTCTTC
few,TRBJ2-3,TRBV2,NA,CASIQEVYTDTQYF,TGTGCCAGCATTCAGGAAGTCTACACAGATACGCAGTATTTT
NA,TRBJ2-3,TRBV10-3,NA,CAIMGDTQYF,TGTGCCATCATGGGAGATACGCAGTATTTT